What follows are 10 T cell receptor beta chains derived from one specimen sequenced in a study of blood T cells in healthy people across ages. A second PCR of 7 to 11 cycles used a sample-barcoded 5' primer and a J-beta primer mix. TCRdb reanalysed the 5' RACE reads using MiXCR and keeps one entry per CDR3 protein. The data hold hundreds of thousands of distinct CDR3 sequences, with 20% to 25% observed a single time. The sequenced sample consisted of blood. These receptors all come from a man aged 65-85 years in good health.

In this sample, this clonotype turned up a few times. The chain employs TRBV5-6 and TRBJ1-6; 7 bases align to TRBD1. The CDR3 length is 15 residues. Germline V CDR1 and CDR2: SGHDT, YYEEEE. V gave up 4 bases and J gave up 9 bases; unmatched junction bases: 10. The CDR3 DNA reads as TGTGCCAGCAGCCGTCTACAGGGGAATCGTTCACCCCTCCACTTT. Amino acids: CASSRLQGNRSPLHF.

V and J are TRBV7-2 and TRBJ1-1; D may be TRBD1 (6 bases). The CDR3 spans 13 residues. Deletions cut 6 bases from V and 5 bases from J, with 13 bases between. Germline CDR1 and CDR2: SGHTA and FQGNSA. The CDR3 spells CASRQQGGTEAFF. CDR3 nucleotides: TGTGCCAGCAGGCAACAGGGAGGTACTGAAGCTTTCTTT.

As to this clonotype: Its ends do not fully match the called genes, so a read error is possible. The rearrangement uses TRBV7-8 and TRBJ2-3, with 8 positions matching TRBD1. CDR1 and CDR2 from the germline V gene are SGHVS and FQNEAQ. CDR3 size: 18 residues. The CDR3 nucleotides read TGTGCCAGCAGCCCCGGTGGGAAGACAGGGGTTAGCACAGACACGCAGTATTTT. It yields the protein CASSPGGKTGVSTDTQYF.

Comments on this clonotype: An end of the junction does not agree with germline; a read error may underlie this. The V gene is TRBV5-1, the J gene TRBJ2-7; 9 nucleotides line up with TRBD2. The CDR3 length is 14 residues. CDR1 is SGHRS and CDR2 is YFSETQ in the germline V gene. CDR3: CASSKAGGYYGQYF. Written as DNA, the CDR3 is TGCGCCAGCAGCAAAGCGGGAGGCTACTACGGGCAGTACTTC.

This clonotype came up a few times. The V and J genes are TRBV20-1 and TRBJ1-5; TRBD1 is a possible D gene (6 bases). Germline values: CDR1 DFQATT, CDR2 SNEGSKA (reference sequence). The CDR3 extends over 15 amino acids. Trimming cost V 4 bases and J 0 bases, with 13 bases left between them. In DNA, the CDR3 is TGCAGTGCTAACGACAGGACGATTAGCAATCAGCCCCAGCATTTT. This encodes CSANDRTISNQPQHF.

In its sample, this clonotype was seen a few times. The gene calls are TRBV10-3 and TRBJ2-5, with TRBD1 matching 7 bases. The CDR3 is 14 amino acids. V lost 6 bases and J lost 3; bases outside the gene matches: 7. CDR1 and CDR2 (germline): ENHRY, SYGVKD. Here the CDR3 reads CAISFAGTEETQYF. CDR3 sequence (DNA): TGTGCCATCAGCTTCGCCGGGACAGAAGAGACCCAGTACTTC.

This clonotype has only a few counts. The chain has TRBV20-1 and TRBJ2-5, with 8 bases fitting TRBD1. The CDR3 totals 15 residues. Germline CDR1 is DFQATT and CDR2 is SNEGSKA (reference sequence). With 0 bases clipped from V and 4 bases from J, the junction kept 7 bases outside the gene matches. This chain's CDR3 is CSAREPTDRGETQYF. As DNA, the CDR3 is TGCAGTGCTAGAGAACCTACTGACAGGGGAGAGACCCAGTACTTC.

The chain uses TRBV2 and TRBJ1-1, with D perhaps matching TRBD1 (5 bases). Germline loops: CDR1 SNHLY, CDR2 FYNNEI. The V and J ends lost 3 bases and 1 base respectively, with 18 bases between them. This CDR3 comprises 17 residues. CDR3 in amino acids: CASSDYFRSGGNTEAFF. The CDR3 DNA reads TGTGCCAGCAGTGACTACTTCCGGTCGGGGGGGAACACTGAAGCTTTCTTT.

This clonotype appeared a few times. The chain uses TRBV7-6 and TRBJ2-2; TRBD1 aligns across 11 bases. Germline CDR1 reads SGHVS; CDR2 reads FNYEAQ. J gave up 0 bases and V 6 bases, and 3 bases lay outside the gene matches. This CDR3 is 16 amino acids long. The CDR3 bases are TGTGCCAGCAGACCGGGACAGGGGGCGAACACCGGGGAGCTGTTTTTT. Translating gives CASRPGQGANTGELFF.

The rearrangement links TRBV20-1 to TRBJ1-2, with 8 bases fitting TRBD1. Germline V gene data show CDR1 as DFQATT and CDR2 as SNEGSKA (reference sequence). CDR3 length equals 13 residues. The trim removed 6 bases at V and 4 bases at J, leaving 7 bases unmatched. CDR3 bases: TGCAGTGCGACCGGGACAGGATTCTATGGCTACACCTTC. The encoded protein is CSATGTGFYGYTF.